This T cell receptor beta chain was identified during a study of beta chain features in type 1 diabetes. Germline assignment: CDR1 SGHDT and CDR2 YYEEEE. The V end was cut by 1 base, the J end by 5 bases, with 10 bases between. This CDR3 has 14 amino acids. About this clone itself: Its target is unknown.

As every portion of the isolated RNA was reverse transcribed, the sequencing read expressed TCRB transcripts. Measured with immunoSEQ multiplex PCR; TCRdb has only the in-frame clones, and not every one. The table records about 180,000 clones, roughly 8% of them present only once. Points from the study as a whole: People with Type 1 diabetes carried modestly yet significantly shorter TCRB CDR3s in all four CD4+ subsets.

The chain has TRBV5-6 and TRBJ2-1; a possible D gene is TRBD1 (6 bases). Source material: central memory CD4+ T cells from blood. The TCR sequence derives from a man aged 18 to 30 with type 1 diabetes. For the CDR3, the DNA is TGTGCCAGCAGCTTGTCGAACAGGGACAATGAGCAGTTCTTC. Translating gives CASSLSNRDNEQFF.